These 28 T cell receptor beta chains share one sample of origin, sequenced in a study of T cells in localized non-small cell lung cancer. Profiled with immunoSEQ multiplex PCR; TCRdb holds only in-frame clones, not every one. Here the sample spans fewer than 1,200 clones, around a quarter being singletons. Sequencing was performed on normal lung tissue next to the tumor, taken before any cancer treatment. The receptors come from an older female donor with stage I lung adenocarcinoma.

The table lists this clone with a few counts. The V call is TRBV30, the J call TRBJ1-1; D gene uncertain. Trimming took 3 bases from V and 5 from J, leaving 10 bases between them. The CDR3 has 12 residues. The germline V gene encodes CDR1 GTSNPN and CDR2 SVGIG (reference sequence). Here the CDR3 DNA reads TGTGCCTGGAGCCTAAAAGGGACTGAAGCTTTCTTT. Translated, it gives CAWSLKGTEAFF.

This clone was recorded a few times. This chain links TRBV11-3 with TRBJ1-2; 9 positions match TRBD1. The V gene end was trimmed by 6 bases and the J gene end by 6 bases; junction bases not matched to a gene: 8. The CDR3 is 14 residues long. CDR1 SGHNT and CDR2 YENEEA come from the germline V gene. This CDR3 reads CASSKGQGSDGYTF. In nucleotides, the CDR3 is TGTGCCAGCAGTAAAGGACAGGGGTCGGATGGCTACACCTTC.

This clone turned up a few times. The J gene is TRBJ2-5, the V gene TRBV9; D is uncertain. V lost 1 base, J lost 0 bases, and 1 base lay in between. The CDR3 covers 12 residues. Looked up from germline, CDR1 is SGDLS and CDR2 is YYNGEE. The CDR3 DNA is TGTGCCAGCAGCGTAAACCAAGAGACCCAGTACTTC. Its protein is CASSVNQETQYF.

This chain connects TRBV14 to TRBJ2-5; D is uncertain. The CDR3 loop spans 14 amino acids. V was pared by 4 bases and J by 4 bases, with 13 bases between. Per the germline V gene, CDR1 is SGHDN and CDR2 is FVKESK. Written as DNA, the CDR3 is TGTGCCAGCAGCCGGAGCAGATCCCGAGAGACCCAGTACTTC. Translated: CASSRSRSRETQYF.

This chain joins TRBV18 and TRBJ2-7, with unresolved D. Germline V gives CDR1 KGHSH, CDR2 LQKENI. Trimming pared 2 bases from V and 5 bases from J, leaving 13 bases between. The CDR3 spans 14 residues. The CDR3 region is CASSPTQAANEQYF. CDR3 nucleotides: TGTGCCAGCTCACCAACTCAGGCCGCCAACGAGCAGTACTTC.

The chain combines TRBV11-3 with TRBJ1-1, with D perhaps matching TRBD1 (5 bases). V gave up 5 bases and J gave up 10 bases, with 20 bases separating them. Germline CDR1 reads SGHNT; CDR2 reads YENEEA. The CDR3 runs to 14 residues. This chain's CDR3 is CASSLGLTGAGAFF. The DNA for the CDR3 is TGTGCCAGCAGCCTAGGTCTAACCGGGGCGGGAGCTTTCTTT.

V and J are TRBV30 and TRBJ1-2; D is ambiguous. V lost 0 bases, J lost 4 bases, and 9 bases lay in between. CDR1 and CDR2 (germline): GTSNPN, SVGIG (reference sequence). The CDR3 runs to 13 residues. CDR3 in amino acids: CAWSVGSSYGYTF. The CDR3 bases are TGTGCCTGGAGTGTTGGCAGTTCCTATGGCTACACCTTC.

A few counts support this clone. V and J are TRBV16 and TRBJ2-7, with 10 bases fitting TRBD1. Germline CDR1 reads KGHSY; CDR2 reads FQNENV. The CDR3 spans 15 residues. The trim removed 2 bases at V and 2 bases at J, leaving 3 bases unmatched. DNA of the CDR3: TGTGCCAGCAGCCAAAGGGACAGGGGCACCTACGAGCAGTACTTC. This codes for CASSQRDRGTYEQYF.

This clone was counted a few times. The chain uses TRBV6-8 and TRBJ1-1, with 7 positions matching TRBD1. The germline V gene encodes CDR1 MNHGY and CDR2 SAAAGT. This CDR3 is built from 16 residues. V trimming: 10 bases; J trimming: 1 base; junction bases outside the gene matches: 15. CDR3 in DNA: TGTGCCACCCGGTACCCGGGACAGCCCTCGAACACTGAAGCTTTCTTT. Protein product: CATRYPGQPSNTEAFF.

This clone showed up just a few times. This chain's CDR3 is CASSLEGTNNNEQFF. The CDR3 bases are TGCGCCAGCAGCTTGGAGGGGACTAACAACAATGAGCAGTTCTTC. This chain links TRBV5-1 with TRBJ2-1, with 7 bases identical to TRBD2. With V trimmed by 0 bases and J by 5 bases, 5 bases remained unmatched. CDR1 and CDR2 from the germline V gene are SGHRS and YFSETQ. The CDR3 has 15 amino acids.

Relative to its sample, this clone is large (0.1 to 1%). This chain joins TRBV11-3 and TRBJ2-7, with D unresolved. V lost 4 bases and J lost 3, with 16 bases in between. CDR1 is SGHNT, CDR2 YENEEA, per germline. This CDR3 is 15 amino acids long. The DNA for the CDR3 is TGTGCCAGCAGCTCCGAGCCGAATTTGGGCTACGAGCAGTACTTC. This encodes CASSSEPNLGYEQYF.

The chain couples TRBV5-1 to TRBJ2-2; D is possibly TRBD1 (5 bases). Germline V lookup: CDR1 SGHRS, CDR2 YFSETQ. V was pared by 6 bases and J by 1 base, with 10 bases between. There are 14 residues in the CDR3. CDR3 sequence reads: CASNPDRNTGELFF. CDR3 DNA sequence: TGCGCCAGCAACCCTGACAGGAACACCGGGGAGCTGTTTTTT.

This clone was seen more than once but under ten times. The V gene is TRBV11-3, the J gene TRBJ2-3, with 12 nucleotides matching TRBD2. Germline trimming cut 5 bases from V and 7 bases from J; bases unmatched to any gene: 13. This CDR3 is built from 17 residues. The germline gives CDR1 SGHNT, CDR2 YENEEA. The CDR3 DNA reads TGTGCCAGCAGCCCAGGAGGACTAGCGGGGCTCATGTATACGCAGTATTTT. Amino acid sequence: CASSPGGLAGLMYTQYF.

This clone is classed as large. The chain has TRBV11-3 and TRBJ1-1; 8 positions match TRBD1. Trimming removed 1 base from V and 8 bases from J; junction bases left unmatched: 6. There are 14 residues in the CDR3. Germline loops: CDR1 SGHNT, CDR2 YENEEA. As DNA, the CDR3 is TGTGCCAGCAGCTTAGGTGGCAGGGGGCTAGAAGCTTTCTTT. Translation gives CASSLGGRGLEAFF.

This clone was picked up a small number of times. The CDR3 sequence is CASTRVADTQYF. The CDR3 DNA follows: TGTGCCAGTACCAGGGTCGCAGATACGCAGTATTTT. The chain couples TRBV9 to TRBJ2-3, with D possibly being TRBD1 (5 bases). The CDR3 extends over 12 amino acids. Trimming pared 8 bases from V and 4 bases from J, leaving 11 bases between. CDR1 and CDR2 (germline): SGDLS, YYNGEE.

This clone appeared a few times. This chain connects TRBV30 to TRBJ2-3; 14 bases fit TRBD2. This CDR3 has 15 amino acids. The V gene end was trimmed by 5 bases and the J gene end by 10 bases; junction bases not matched to a gene: 11. The V gene's germline CDR1 is GTSNPN and CDR2 SVGIG (reference sequence). The CDR3: CAWEGLAGGSAPQYF. The CDR3 region has the DNA TGTGCCTGGGAAGGACTAGCGGGGGGTAGTGCTCCGCAGTATTTT.

This clone was seen a single time. The chain is built from TRBV10-2 and TRBJ1-5; the D is unclear. The CDR3 contains 15 residues. Germline CDR1 is WSHSY and CDR2 is SAAADI. V was clipped by 2 bases and J by 0 bases, with 8 bases between them. DNA for the CDR3: TGCGCCAGCAGTGAGATCAGTCATAGCAATCAGCCCCAGCATTTT. Residues: CASSEISHSNQPQHF.

The CDR3: CAINKDGSNTEAFF. As DNA, the CDR3 is TGTGCCATCAACAAGGACGGCTCGAACACTGAAGCTTTCTTT. The chain is built from TRBV6-8 and TRBJ1-1; D is unresolved. Trimming took off 10 bases at V and 1 base at J, with 16 bases between the two ends. Germline CDR1 reads MNHGY; CDR2 reads SAAAGT. CDR3 length: 14 residues.

The chain couples TRBV19 to TRBJ2-2; TRBD1 agrees at 7 bases. This CDR3 comprises 16 residues. The V and J ends lost 5 bases and 0 bases, in that order; junction bases with no gene match: 6. Germline V gene sequence: CDR1 LNHDA, CDR2 SQIVND (reference sequence). CDR3 nucleotides: TGTGCCAGTAGTCCAAGGACAGGACCGAACACCGGGGAGCTGTTTTTT. As protein: CASSPRTGPNTGELFF.

This clone has a handful of counts. This chain joins TRBV30 and TRBJ1-3; 7 bases map to TRBD1. The CDR3 contains 15 residues. The germline V gene has CDR1 GTSNPN and CDR2 SVGIG (reference sequence). V lost 4 bases, J lost 0 bases, and 6 bases stayed unmatched. The CDR3 nucleotides are TGTGCCTGGACTCTAAGACAGGGCTCTGGAAACACCATATATTTT. It encodes CAWTLRQGSGNTIYF. The full variable domain, completed using reference TRBV30 and TRBJ1-3, is SQTIHQWPATLVQPVGSPLSLECTVEGTSNPNLYWYRQAAGRGLQLLFYSVGIGQISSEVPQNLSASRPQDRQFILSSKKLLLSDSGFYLCAWTLRQGSGNTIYFGEGSWLTVV.

By share of the sample, this clone is medium-sized. The chain recombines TRBV7-1 with TRBJ1-1; TRBD1 agrees at 9 bases. TRBV7-1 is an ORF for which the function is uncertain. Germline trimming cut 5 bases from V and 4 bases from J; bases unmatched to any gene: 2. The CDR3 loop spans 13 amino acids. For the CDR3, the DNA is TGTGCCAGCAGCCCGACAGGGGGCACTGAAGCTTTCTTT. It codes for CASSPTGGTEAFF.

This rearrangement joins TRBV11-3 to TRBJ1-1; TRBD1 aligns across 9 bases. Germline loops: CDR1 SGHNT, CDR2 YENEEA. The CDR3 totals 15 residues. Losses at the gene ends were 5 bases for V and 4 bases for J; bases not matched to a gene: 8. CDR3 residues: CASSPQQGASTEAFF. CDR3 nucleotide sequence: TGTGCCAGCAGCCCCCAACAGGGGGCCAGCACTGAAGCTTTCTTT.

In its sample, this clone was seen a few times. The chain couples TRBV6-7 to TRBJ2-7; perhaps TRBD1 as D (5 bases). TRBV6-7 is given ORF status, its function remaining uncertain. The CDR3 is 14 residues long. V lost 5 bases to trimming and J lost 5 bases, with 16 bases between them. CDR3 in DNA: TGTGCCAGCAGTGCCGGACAACAATCGGACGAGCAGTACTTC. Its translation is CASSAGQQSDEQYF.

The genes are TRBV11-3 and TRBJ2-7; either TRBD1 or TRBD2 may fit D (5 bases each). Germline V gene data show CDR1 as SGHNT and CDR2 as YENEEA. This CDR3 has 15 amino acids. The V and J ends lost 3 bases and 3 bases respectively, with 15 bases between them. CDR3 coding DNA: TGTGCCAGCAGCTTGGGACCCGACAGAGACTACGAGCAGTACTTC. This codes for CASSLGPDRDYEQYF.

This clone was recorded a few times. This sequence joins TRBV11-3 and TRBJ2-3, with a possible D match to TRBD1 (6 bases). Trimming pared 2 bases from V and 4 bases from J, leaving 13 bases between. The length of the CDR3 is 15 residues. The germline CDR1 and CDR2 sequences are SGHNT and YENEEA. This CDR3 is CASSLTIGGADTQYF. CDR3 DNA sequence: TGTGCCAGCAGCTTAACGATTGGGGGCGCAGATACGCAGTATTTT.

The chain employs TRBV30 and TRBJ1-4, with a weak D call TRBD1 (6 bases). The V end was cut by 4 bases, the J end by 7 bases, with 16 bases between. This CDR3 contains 14 residues. Germline V gene lookup returns CDR1 GTSNPN and CDR2 SVGIG (reference sequence). The CDR3 sequence is CAWNVGGRSEKLFF. In DNA, the CDR3 is TGTGCCTGGAATGTTGGGGGCCGGAGTGAAAAACTGTTTTTT.

This clone was counted a few times. The V and J genes are TRBV9 and TRBJ2-1; possibly TRBD1 or TRBD2 for D (5 bases each). CDR3 length: 13 amino acids. The germline V and J ends were trimmed by 5 bases and 9 bases, with 15 bases remaining between them. Germline CDR1 is SGDLS and CDR2 is YYNGEE. In nucleotides, the CDR3 is TGTGCCAGCAGTGAAGAGGCCGGGACTGAGCAGTTCTTC. Translation: CASSEEAGTEQFF.

The chain couples TRBV28 to TRBJ2-3, with a possible D match to TRBD1 (6 bases). V was trimmed by 3 bases and J by 0 bases, leaving 13 bases between them. The CDR3 sequence is 16 residues long. Germline CDR1 reads MDHEN; CDR2 reads SYDVKM. The CDR3: CASSFRGAPSTDTQYF. CDR3 nucleotide sequence: TGTGCCAGCAGTTTCAGGGGCGCACCGAGCACAGATACGCAGTATTTT.